The 24 T cell receptor beta chains below were found in one sample sequenced in a study of blood T cell repertoires in COVID-19. Some clones are missing from TCRdb's copy, which holds only in-frame ones; the method was immunoSEQ multiplex PCR. The sample carries about 220,000 clones, more than 75% recorded once. Material for sequencing was peripheral blood. The receptors derive from a man aged 45-60 years who had recovered from COVID-19.

The V and J genes are TRBV10-2 and TRBJ2-1; 10 positions match TRBD2. This CDR3 region has 16 residues. CDR1 is WSHSY, CDR2 SAAADI, per germline. With V trimmed by 4 bases and J by 6 bases, 9 bases remained unmatched. CDR3 region: CASSGGTSEGFNEQFF. CDR3 DNA sequence: TGCGCCAGCAGTGGTGGGACTAGCGAGGGGTTCAATGAGCAGTTCTTC.

The gene calls are TRBV6-5 and TRBJ1-1, with D tentatively TRBD1 (6 bases). V shed 6 bases and J shed 0 bases, with 14 bases lying between them. Germline assignment: CDR1 MNHEY and CDR2 SVGAGI. This CDR3 has 15 amino acids. CDR3 sequence (DNA): TGTGCCAGCAGACAAAAGGGGGGGATGAACACTGAAGCTTTCTTT. The encoded protein is CASRQKGGMNTEAFF.

The V gene is TRBV19, the J gene TRBJ2-1; 7 bases map to TRBD2. Per the germline V gene, CDR1 is LNHDA and CDR2 is SQIVND (reference sequence). The CDR3 consists of 17 residues. Trimming removed 1 base from V and 1 base from J; junction bases left unmatched: 7. CDR3 region: CASSIGGGLISYNEQFF. In DNA form, the CDR3 reads TGTGCCAGTAGTATAGGGGGAGGGCTGATATCCTACAATGAGCAGTTCTTC. Looking up the rest from reference TRBV19 and TRBJ2-1 gives the full variable domain: DGGITQSPKYLFRKEGQNVTLSCEQNLNHDAMYWYRQDPGQGLRLIYYSQIVNDFQKGDIAEGYSVSREKKESFPLTVTSAQKNPTAFYLCASSIGGGLISYNEQFFGPGTRLTVL.

V is TRBV19 and J is TRBJ1-6; 9 bases line up with TRBD1. With V trimmed by 5 bases and J by 6 bases, 8 bases remained unmatched. This CDR3 has 16 amino acids. Germline CDR1 reads LNHDA; CDR2 reads SQIVND (reference sequence). CDR3 DNA sequence: TGTGCCAGTAGTCCGCCGGGACAGGGTGTTAATTCACCCCTCCACTTT. Amino acid sequence: CASSPPGQGVNSPLHF.

This rearrangement joins TRBV6-5 to TRBJ1-1; 7 bases map to TRBD1. Trimming removed 6 bases from V and 9 bases from J; junction bases left unmatched: 7. The length of the CDR3 is 12 residues. Germline CDR1 and CDR2: MNHEY and SVGAGI. CDR3 nucleotides: TGTGCCAGCAGCTCGACAGGGAGGAAAGCTTTCTTT. Encoded protein: CASSSTGRKAFF.

In DNA, the CDR3 is TGCGCCAGCAGCAACGAACTAGCGGGAGGCTACAATGAGCAGTTCTTC. Amino acids: CASSNELAGGYNEQFF. The chain recombines TRBV4-1 with TRBJ2-1; TRBD2 agrees at 12 bases. The J segment lost 3 bases and the V segment lost 5 bases, leaving 5 bases of the junction unmatched. The CDR3 sequence is 16 residues long. CDR1 MGHRA and CDR2 YSYEKL come from the germline V gene.

The J gene is TRBJ2-7, the V gene TRBV14, with TRBD2 matching 7 bases. With V trimmed by 4 bases and J by 0 bases, 3 bases remained unmatched. The germline V gene has CDR1 SGHDN and CDR2 FVKESK. The CDR3 contains 14 residues. CDR3 residues: CASSRGGSSYEQYF. CDR3 sequence (DNA): TGTGCCAGCAGCCGGGGGGGGAGCTCCTACGAGCAGTACTTC.

The chain couples TRBV5-1 to TRBJ2-2, with no clear D. CDR3 length equals 14 residues. The V end lost 0 bases, the J end lost 2 bases, and 5 bases lay between the germline ends. Germline CDR1 SGHRS, CDR2 YFSETQ. In DNA, the CDR3 is TGCGCCAGCAGCTTGGTTTTAAACACCGGGGAGCTGTTTTTT. Translated: CASSLVLNTGELFF.

The chain is built from TRBV9 and TRBJ1-2; D is uncertain. The germline V gene encodes CDR1 SGDLS and CDR2 YYNGEE. This CDR3 is built from 14 residues. Between the trimmed V and J ends, which lost 1 base and 5 bases, there was a span of 12 bases. CDR3 DNA sequence: TGTGCCAGCAGCGTATCCGAGACTCCTTATGGCTACACCTTC. Its translation is CASSVSETPYGYTF.

The chain recombines TRBV25-1 with TRBJ1-4; weak D call: TRBD1 (6 bases). Trimming cost V 6 bases and J 6 bases, with 17 bases left between them. This CDR3 spans 15 amino acids. The V gene's germline CDR1 is MGHDK and CDR2 SYGVNS. The CDR3 protein is CASRRGKGVDEKLFF. CDR3 DNA: TGTGCCAGCAGGAGGGGGAAGGGAGTAGATGAAAAACTGTTTTTT.

The genes are TRBV21-1 and TRBJ2-1; no check of the table's D call, TRBD2, against the DNA was made. TRBV21-1 represents a pseudogene. The CDR3 extends over 22 amino acids. The CDR3 nucleotides are TGTGCCAGCAGCAGACTAGCGGGAGGGCTTCGGTATGGCCCTCCTACCTACAATGAGCAGTTCTTC. As protein: CASSRLAGGLRYGPPTYNEQFF.

The gene calls are TRBV5-1 and TRBJ2-1, with 9 bases matching TRBD2. J lost 5 bases, V lost 0 bases, and 6 bases had no gene match. The CDR3 has 16 amino acids. Germline V gives CDR1 SGHRS, CDR2 YFSETQ. The DNA of the CDR3 is TGCGCCAGCAGCTTGGCGGCTAGCGGGGATGACAATGAGCAGTTCTTC. Translated, it gives CASSLAASGDDNEQFF.

The chain uses TRBV19 and TRBJ2-2, with 7 bases matching TRBD1. CDR1 and CDR2 (germline): LNHDA, SQIVND (reference sequence). The J segment lost 2 bases and the V segment lost 4 bases, leaving 4 bases of the junction unmatched. This CDR3 region has 15 residues. CDR3 nucleotides: TGTGCCAGTAGTAAGACAGGGTTAAACACCGGGGAGCTGTTTTTT. Protein: CASSKTGLNTGELFF.

The chain combines TRBV5-1 with TRBJ1-3, with 7 bases that match TRBD1. There are 15 residues in the CDR3. The germline gives CDR1 SGHRS, CDR2 YFSETQ. The trim removed 0 bases at V and 4 bases at J, leaving 4 bases unmatched. This chain's CDR3 is CASSLDGTAGNTIYF. The CDR3 DNA reads as TGCGCCAGCAGCTTGGATGGGACAGCCGGAAACACCATATATTTT.

The chain is built from TRBV18 and TRBJ2-7; tentative D call: TRBD2 (5 bases). The CDR3 is 14 residues long. Germline V gene sequence: CDR1 KGHSH, CDR2 LQKENI. Trimming pared 3 bases from V and 2 bases from J, leaving 11 bases between. In DNA form, the CDR3 reads TGTGCCAGCTCACCTTCGGACTCAACCTACGAGCAGTACTTC. Its protein product is CASSPSDSTYEQYF. Full variable domain (remainder filled in from reference TRBV18 and TRBJ2-7): NAGVMQNPRHLVRRRGQEARLRCSPMKGHSHVYWYRQLPEEGLKFMVYLQKENIIDESGMPKERFSAEFPKEGPSILRIQQVVRGDSAAYFCASSPSDSTYEQYFGPGTRLTVT.

This clone came up a few times. The chain's CDR3 is CASTSGTIAYEQYF. For the CDR3, the DNA is TGTGCCAGCACCTCCGGGACTATAGCCTACGAGCAGTACTTC. The chain carries TRBV2 and TRBJ2-7; 7 bases agree with TRBD2. CDR3 length: 14 amino acids. Per germline, CDR1 SNHLY and CDR2 FYNNEI. The J segment lost 2 bases and the V segment lost 7 bases, leaving 8 bases of the junction unmatched.

The chain has TRBV7-2 and TRBJ1-1, with 8 nucleotides matching TRBD1. The CDR3 is 15 residues long. V lost 5 bases to trimming and J lost 0 bases; unmatched junction nucleotides: 5. CDR1 is SGHTA and CDR2 is FQGNSA in the germline V gene. The DNA of the CDR3 is TGTGCCAGCAGCGCCAGGGGGCCGGTGAACACTGAAGCTTTCTTT. Translating gives CASSARGPVNTEAFF.

The sample holds one count of this clone. CDR3 sequence: CASGTSGTVKDTQYF. CDR3 nucleotide sequence: TGTGCCAGCGGGACTTCCGGGACGGTAAAAGATACGCAGTATTTT. V usage is TRBV6-5 and J usage is TRBJ2-3; a weak D match, TRBD2 (6 bases). The CDR3 extends over 15 amino acids. Germline V gives CDR1 MNHEY, CDR2 SVGAGI. Trimming pared 8 bases from V and 5 bases from J, leaving 20 bases between.

This clone was observed a single time. The chain has TRBV28 and TRBJ2-2; D is possibly TRBD1 (5 bases). CDR3 length equals 14 residues. The V and J ends lost 1 base and 6 bases respectively, with 9 bases between them. Germline-derived CDR1 and CDR2 are MDHEN and SYDVKM. DNA of the CDR3: TGTGCCAGCAGTTTATCAGCAGGGCCCGGGGAGCTGTTTTTT. Residues: CASSLSAGPGELFF.

This clone was observed a single time. V and J are TRBV21-1 and TRBJ2-7; TRBD1, as called in the table, went unchecked against the DNA. TRBV21-1 is deemed a pseudogene. This CDR3 has 16 residues. In DNA form, the CDR3 reads TGTGCCAGCAGCAAAAGTTCCGGGACAGGGCCCTACGAGCAGTACTTC. This encodes CASSKSSGTGPYEQYF.

This sequence joins TRBV9 and TRBJ2-3, with 10 bases aligning to TRBD2. Losses at the gene ends were 0 bases for V and 3 bases for J; bases not matched to a gene: 1. Germline V gene data show CDR1 as SGDLS and CDR2 as YYNGEE. The CDR3 extends over 15 amino acids. CDR3 sequence reads: CASSVVSGRTDTQYF. In DNA form, the CDR3 reads TGTGCCAGCAGCGTAGTTAGCGGGAGGACAGATACGCAGTATTTT.

This sequence joins TRBV28 and TRBJ2-2; D is ambiguous. CDR1 and CDR2 (germline): MDHEN, SYDVKM. The CDR3 has 15 residues. Deletions cut 0 bases from V and 0 bases from J, with 5 bases between. CDR3 DNA sequence: TGTGCCAGCAGTTTATGGCTAGCGAACACCGGGGAGCTGTTTTTT. Translating it yields CASSLWLANTGELFF.

V and J are TRBV9 and TRBJ1-1; D uncertain. This CDR3 is built from 12 residues. Looked up from germline, CDR1 is SGDLS and CDR2 is YYNGEE. V was clipped by 2 bases and J by 11 bases, with 13 bases between them. CDR3 loop: CASSVDGVLAFF. In nucleotides, the CDR3 is TGTGCCAGCAGCGTTGACGGGGTGTTGGCTTTCTTT. The whole variable domain, remainder taken from reference TRBV9 and TRBJ1-1, is DSGVTQTPKHLITATGQRVTLRCSPRSGDLSVYWYQQSLDQGLQFLIQYYNGEERAKGNILERFSAQQFPDLHSELNLSSLELGDSALYFCASSVDGVLAFFGQGTRLTVV.

This clone occurred once. J is TRBJ2-1 and V is TRBV5-6; 8 bases align to TRBD1. V lost 4 bases and J lost 8; bases outside the gene matches: 8. Germline V gene sequence: CDR1 SGHDT, CDR2 YYEEEE. CDR3 length: 14 residues. CDR3 in DNA: TGTGCCAGCAGCCGTATCGGACAGGGCGATGAGCAGTTCTTC. Residues: CASSRIGQGDEQFF.